A single sample is the source of the 23 T cell receptor beta chains below, sequenced in a study of lymphopenia after photon versus proton radiotherapy. Using immunoSEQ multiplex PCR, the repertoire was profiled, and TCRdb retains in-frame clones only, with some absent. Of more than 50,000 clones listed, around 80% are singletons. This specimen was peripheral blood, taken from a patient treated with photon-based radiotherapy. The receptor source for this set is a man between 50 and 59 years old with gastric cancer.

The gene calls are TRBV6-4 and TRBJ2-3; 10 nucleotides match TRBD2. The CDR3 has 16 residues. J lost 4 bases, V lost 0 bases, and 4 bases had no gene match. From germline, CDR1 is MRHNA and CDR2 SNTAGT. The CDR3 nucleotides read TGTGCCAGCAGTGACTCGACCCTAGCGGGAGCAGATACGCAGTATTTT. As protein: CASSDSTLAGADTQYF.

This chain joins TRBV4-3 and TRBJ1-2; D remains ambiguous. V was clipped by 0 bases and J by 0 bases, with 8 bases between them. Germline V gene data show CDR1 as LGHNA and CDR2 as YSLEER. The length of the CDR3 is 15 residues. The CDR3 loop is CASSQDTRANYGYTF. In nucleotides, the CDR3 is TGCGCCAGCAGCCAAGATACCCGAGCTAACTATGGCTACACCTTC.

The V and J genes are TRBV5-6 and TRBJ2-4; D remains ambiguous. V dropped 3 bases and J dropped 8 bases, with 12 bases sitting between them. This CDR3 is 13 amino acids long. CDR1 and CDR2 from the germline V gene are SGHDT and YYEEEE. The CDR3 protein is CASSSRGWDIQYF. CDR3 bases: TGTGCCAGCAGCTCGAGAGGTTGGGACATTCAGTACTTC. Combining the CDR3 with reference TRBV5-6 and TRBJ2-4 gives the whole variable domain DAGVTQSPTHLIKTRGQQVTLRCSPKSGHDTVSWYQQALGQGPQFIFQYYEEEERQRGNFPDRFSGHQFPNYSSELNVNALLLGDSALYLCASSSRGWDIQYFGAGTRLSVL.

The chain joins TRBV5-1 to TRBJ1-1; 9 nucleotides align to TRBD1. This CDR3 is built from 15 residues. The V gene's germline CDR1 is SGHRS and CDR2 YFSETQ. With 4 bases clipped from V and 1 base from J, the junction kept 5 bases outside the gene matches. CDR3 in amino acids: CASSSRQGGNTEAFF. CDR3 nucleotides: TGCGCCAGCAGCAGCCGACAGGGGGGGAACACTGAAGCTTTCTTT. The full variable domain, completed using reference TRBV5-1 and TRBJ1-1, is KAGVTQTPRYLIKTRGQQVTLSCSPISGHRSVSWYQQTPGQGLQFLFEYFSETQRNKGNFPGRFSGRQFSNSRSEMNVSTLELGDSALYLCASSSRQGGNTEAFFGQGTRLTVV.

The chain is built from TRBV19 and TRBJ2-3; D remains ambiguous. The germline V gene has CDR1 LNHDA and CDR2 SQIVND (reference sequence). Trimming took off 0 bases at V and 1 base at J, with 11 bases between the two ends. CDR3 length: 16 residues. As DNA, the CDR3 is TGTGCCAGTAGTATAGACGGACGTGGAGGCACAGATACGCAGTATTTT. It yields the protein CASSIDGRGGTDTQYF.

This CDR3 is CASRGGGANTGELFF. The CDR3 nucleotides read TGCGCCAGCAGAGGTGGAGGGGCGAACACCGGGGAGCTGTTTTTT. V usage is TRBV5-1 and J usage is TRBJ2-2, with D maybe TRBD2 (6 bases). V was cut by 5 bases and J by 0 bases, with 11 bases left in between. The germline V gene encodes CDR1 SGHRS and CDR2 YFSETQ. The CDR3 is made up of 15 amino acids. Based on the CDR3 plus reference TRBV5-1 and TRBJ2-2, the full variable domain is KAGVTQTPRYLIKTRGQQVTLSCSPISGHRSVSWYQQTPGQGLQFLFEYFSETQRNKGNFPGRFSGRQFSNSRSEMNVSTLELGDSALYLCASRGGGANTGELFFGEGSRLTVL.

The chain is built from TRBV5-1 and TRBJ2-7, with 9 bases that match TRBD1. The V segment lost 3 bases and the J segment 2 bases; nucleotides outside the gene matches: 6. This CDR3 is built from 15 residues. Germline V lookup: CDR1 SGHRS, CDR2 YFSETQ. CDR3 loop: CASSSEGTGPYEQYF. The CDR3 DNA follows: TGCGCCAGCAGCTCAGAGGGGACAGGGCCCTACGAGCAGTACTTC.

The J gene is TRBJ2-7, the V gene TRBV25-1, with 7 bases aligning to TRBD1. The CDR3 contains 14 residues. Germline V gene lookup returns CDR1 MGHDK and CDR2 SYGVNS. The V and J ends lost 4 bases and 4 bases, in that order; junction bases with no gene match: 7. Here the CDR3 DNA reads TGTGCCAGCAGTGTAAGGGGGCTGACGTACGAGCAGTACTTC. This gives the protein CASSVRGLTYEQYF.

V usage is TRBV11-2 and J usage is TRBJ2-1, with 16 bases identical to TRBD2. V lost 3 bases and J lost 3; bases outside the gene matches: 5. CDR3 length: 18 amino acids. Per germline, CDR1 SGHAT and CDR2 FQNNGV. The CDR3 nucleotides read TGTGCCAGCAGCTTCGGGACTAGCGGGAGGGCCTTCTACAATGAGCAGTTCTTC. Translation gives CASSFGTSGRAFYNEQFF.

This chain connects TRBV5-1 to TRBJ2-5; D gene uncertain. Germline-derived CDR1 and CDR2 are SGHRS and YFSETQ. The CDR3 loop spans 14 amino acids. Trimming took 7 bases from V and 7 from J, leaving 20 bases between them. CDR3: CASYSGGSERTQYF. CDR3 nucleotide sequence: TGCGCCAGCTACTCTGGTGGCAGTGAGAGGACCCAGTACTTC.

The gene calls are TRBV5-4 and TRBJ2-7; D possibly corresponds to TRBD2 (6 bases). The germline V gene encodes CDR1 SGHNT and CDR2 YYREEE (reference sequence). Deletions cut 5 bases from V and 4 bases from J, with 19 bases between. The CDR3 runs 15 residues. The CDR3 coding sequence is TGTGCCAGCAGTGACGCTCGGGGTAGCGGTTACGAGCAGTACTTC. Its protein product is CASSDARGSGYEQYF.

This clone has only a few counts. The chain joins TRBV18 to TRBJ2-7; the match to TRBD1 covers 9 bases. Germline trimming cut 4 bases from V and 3 bases from J; bases unmatched to any gene: 1. Per germline, CDR1 KGHSH and CDR2 LQKENI. The CDR3 has 13 residues. Here the CDR3 reads CASSQGQGYEQYF. The DNA for the CDR3 is TGTGCCAGCTCACAGGGACAGGGCTACGAGCAGTACTTC.

The chain couples TRBV6-6 to TRBJ2-7; 10 positions agree with TRBD2. Germline V lookup: CDR1 MNHNY, CDR2 SVGAGI (reference sequence). After removal of 5 bases from V and 0 bases from J, the junction contained 7 bases not matched to a gene. This CDR3 has 16 amino acids. The CDR3 DNA reads TGTGCCAGCAGTCCCACCGTAGCGGGAGGCTCCTACGAGCAGTACTTC. Translated: CASSPTVAGGSYEQYF.

This chain joins TRBV30 and TRBJ2-7; D assignment may be TRBD1 or TRBD2 (6 bases each). Germline CDR1 GTSNPN, CDR2 SVGIG (reference sequence). The V and J ends lost 2 bases and 5 bases respectively, with 13 bases between them. The CDR3 is 13 residues long. The CDR3: CAWSLIRGHEQYF. The CDR3 DNA follows: TGTGCCTGGAGTTTAATTCGGGGGCACGAGCAGTACTTC.

The chain couples TRBV5-1 to TRBJ2-2, with TRBD1 identical over 7 bases. The CDR3 has 15 amino acids. The V gene end was trimmed by 6 bases and the J gene end by 0 bases; junction bases not matched to a gene: 5. The V gene's germline CDR1 is SGHRS and CDR2 YFSETQ. This CDR3 is CASKTGTANTGELFF. In DNA, the CDR3 is TGCGCCAGCAAAACTGGGACAGCGAACACCGGGGAGCTGTTTTTT.

This chain links TRBV21-1 with TRBJ2-7; the table's TRBD1 call for D was not verified on the DNA. TRBV21-1 is marked as a pseudogene. The CDR3 is made up of 17 amino acids. CDR3 in amino acids: CARSGGSRGELRREQYF. The CDR3 bases are TGTGCCAGAAGCGGGGGTTCCAGGGGGGAACTCCGTAGAGAGCAGTACTTC.

The rearrangement uses TRBV7-9 and TRBJ2-3, with 9 bases that match TRBD2. Germline CDR1 SEHNR, CDR2 FQNEAQ (reference sequence). After removal of 5 bases from V and 5 bases from J, the junction contained 11 bases not matched to a gene. The CDR3 contains 16 residues. The CDR3 loop reads CASSPFGLAGEDTQYF. CDR3 in DNA: TGTGCCAGCAGCCCCTTCGGATTAGCGGGAGAAGATACGCAGTATTTT.

This clone was observed at least ten times. The rearrangement links TRBV2 to TRBJ1-2; D may be TRBD1 (5 bases). The CDR3 runs to 13 residues. Germline loops: CDR1 SNHLY, CDR2 FYNNEI. Trimming pared 5 bases from V and 2 bases from J, leaving 9 bases between. The CDR3 spells CASSKQENYGYTF. The CDR3 nucleotides read TGTGCCAGCAGTAAACAGGAAAACTATGGCTACACCTTC.

Only a few counts were recorded for this clone. J is TRBJ2-1 and V is TRBV27; 7 bases align to TRBD2. The CDR3 is 15 amino acids. Per germline, CDR1 MNHEY and CDR2 SMNVEV (reference sequence). The V gene end was trimmed by 4 bases and the J gene end by 0 bases; junction bases not matched to a gene: 3. The CDR3 reads CASSWAGDSYNEQFF. The CDR3 region has the DNA TGTGCCAGCAGTTGGGCGGGAGACTCCTACAATGAGCAGTTCTTC.

This clone is a singleton in its sample. V gene TRBV6-1 combines with J gene TRBJ2-3; TRBD2 matches at 10 bases. The CDR3 is made up of 14 amino acids. Germline values: CDR1 MNHNS, CDR2 SASEGT. The V segment lost 8 bases and the J segment 2 bases; nucleotides outside the gene matches: 4. The CDR3 nucleotides read TGTGCCAGCTCTAGCGGGAGTTACACAGATACGCAGTATTTT. Translation gives CASSSGSYTDTQYF.

This chain uses TRBV7-2 with TRBJ2-7, with 9 positions matching TRBD1. Germline values: CDR1 SGHTA, CDR2 FQGNSA. With V trimmed by 4 bases and J by 1 base, 2 bases remained unmatched. The CDR3 covers 14 residues. The CDR3 coding sequence is TGTGCCAGCAGCTCCGGGACAGGGTCCTACGAGCAGTACTTC. It encodes CASSSGTGSYEQYF.

The chain couples TRBV4-1 to TRBJ2-7, with D perhaps assigned TRBD1 or TRBD2 (5 bases each). V was cut by 3 bases and J by 2 bases, with 17 bases left in between. The CDR3 has 16 amino acids. CDR1 MGHRA and CDR2 YSYEKL come from the germline V gene. CDR3 sequence reads: CASSHRFQGPPYEQYF. CDR3 coding DNA: TGCGCCAGCAGCCACCGATTTCAGGGACCACCCTACGAGCAGTACTTC.

This clone was found once. The chain carries TRBV6-4 and TRBJ2-3; D is unclear. From germline, CDR1 is MRHNA and CDR2 SNTAGT. The CDR3 has 16 residues. V lost 0 bases and J 0 bases, leaving 10 bases between the germline ends. CDR3 in amino acids: CASSDSFARSTDTQYF. The CDR3, as DNA: TGTGCCAGCAGTGACTCGTTCGCAAGGAGCACAGATACGCAGTATTTT.